The entry below describes one T cell receptor beta chain. This sample was included in a study of T cell responses to AZD1222 COVID-19 vaccine. Clones were read by immunoSEQ multiplex PCR, and TCRdb kept only the in-frame ones, dropping some. Among 130,000 to 150,000 clones, 86% were seen once, and the ten largest hold over 4.5%. The germline V and J ends were trimmed by 1 base and 2 bases, with 9 bases remaining between them. The CDR3 is made up of 14 amino acids. Germline CDR1 and CDR2: SGHTA and FQGNSA. The sequencing used peripheral blood, collected 28 days after the second AZD1222 dose. The clonotype was recovered from an adult who received the AZD1222 COVID-19 vaccine. The J gene is TRBJ2-7, the V gene TRBV7-2; D gene ambiguous. The CDR3 coding sequence is TGTGCCAGCAGCTTAGACGGGCCACCCTACGAGCAGTACTTC. Translation gives CASSLDGPPYEQYF. The full variable domain, completed using reference TRBV7-2 and TRBJ2-7, is GAGVSQSPSNKVTEKGKDVELRCDPISGHTALYWYRQSLGQGLEFLIYFQGNSAPDKSGLPSDRFSAERTGGSVSTLTIQRTQQEDSAVYLCASSLDGPPYEQYFGPGTRLTVT.